This T cell receptor beta chain was sequenced for a study of cytomegalovirus exposure and HLA in healthy donors. Use of 60 Vbeta and 13 Jbeta primers characterized the PCR. The protocol was immunoSEQ multiplex PCR, while the TCRdb copy is restricted to in-frame clones and leaves out a portion. The data show about 120,000 clones, with roughly 80% seen just once and 30% held by the top ten. On this clone itself: Its matching antigen is unknown.

CDR3 size: 15 residues. Germline loops: CDR1 SGHNT, CDR2 YYREEE (reference sequence). V gave up 4 bases and J gave up 0 bases, with 14 bases separating them. Donors likely had unrecorded immune exposures despite being nominally healthy when sampled. Whole-study results and caveats: A further, later analysis showed that HLA-associated TCR beta chains (compared with equally common others) were more clonally expanded. Common viral pathogens seemed, in a later analysis, to connect with several of the most significant clusters. Association with HLA alleles at 0.05 false discovery rate was found for some 18,000 TCR beta sequences in a later analysis.

This TCR derives from a man aged 55 to 70 in good health and CMV-seropositive. The chain employs TRBV5-4 and TRBJ2-7, with D maybe TRBD2 (5 bases). Material: PBMCs. Here the CDR3 reads CASSNPGSSSYEQYF. CDR3 nucleotides: TGTGCCAGCAGCAATCCGGGATCGAGCTCCTACGAGCAGTACTTC.